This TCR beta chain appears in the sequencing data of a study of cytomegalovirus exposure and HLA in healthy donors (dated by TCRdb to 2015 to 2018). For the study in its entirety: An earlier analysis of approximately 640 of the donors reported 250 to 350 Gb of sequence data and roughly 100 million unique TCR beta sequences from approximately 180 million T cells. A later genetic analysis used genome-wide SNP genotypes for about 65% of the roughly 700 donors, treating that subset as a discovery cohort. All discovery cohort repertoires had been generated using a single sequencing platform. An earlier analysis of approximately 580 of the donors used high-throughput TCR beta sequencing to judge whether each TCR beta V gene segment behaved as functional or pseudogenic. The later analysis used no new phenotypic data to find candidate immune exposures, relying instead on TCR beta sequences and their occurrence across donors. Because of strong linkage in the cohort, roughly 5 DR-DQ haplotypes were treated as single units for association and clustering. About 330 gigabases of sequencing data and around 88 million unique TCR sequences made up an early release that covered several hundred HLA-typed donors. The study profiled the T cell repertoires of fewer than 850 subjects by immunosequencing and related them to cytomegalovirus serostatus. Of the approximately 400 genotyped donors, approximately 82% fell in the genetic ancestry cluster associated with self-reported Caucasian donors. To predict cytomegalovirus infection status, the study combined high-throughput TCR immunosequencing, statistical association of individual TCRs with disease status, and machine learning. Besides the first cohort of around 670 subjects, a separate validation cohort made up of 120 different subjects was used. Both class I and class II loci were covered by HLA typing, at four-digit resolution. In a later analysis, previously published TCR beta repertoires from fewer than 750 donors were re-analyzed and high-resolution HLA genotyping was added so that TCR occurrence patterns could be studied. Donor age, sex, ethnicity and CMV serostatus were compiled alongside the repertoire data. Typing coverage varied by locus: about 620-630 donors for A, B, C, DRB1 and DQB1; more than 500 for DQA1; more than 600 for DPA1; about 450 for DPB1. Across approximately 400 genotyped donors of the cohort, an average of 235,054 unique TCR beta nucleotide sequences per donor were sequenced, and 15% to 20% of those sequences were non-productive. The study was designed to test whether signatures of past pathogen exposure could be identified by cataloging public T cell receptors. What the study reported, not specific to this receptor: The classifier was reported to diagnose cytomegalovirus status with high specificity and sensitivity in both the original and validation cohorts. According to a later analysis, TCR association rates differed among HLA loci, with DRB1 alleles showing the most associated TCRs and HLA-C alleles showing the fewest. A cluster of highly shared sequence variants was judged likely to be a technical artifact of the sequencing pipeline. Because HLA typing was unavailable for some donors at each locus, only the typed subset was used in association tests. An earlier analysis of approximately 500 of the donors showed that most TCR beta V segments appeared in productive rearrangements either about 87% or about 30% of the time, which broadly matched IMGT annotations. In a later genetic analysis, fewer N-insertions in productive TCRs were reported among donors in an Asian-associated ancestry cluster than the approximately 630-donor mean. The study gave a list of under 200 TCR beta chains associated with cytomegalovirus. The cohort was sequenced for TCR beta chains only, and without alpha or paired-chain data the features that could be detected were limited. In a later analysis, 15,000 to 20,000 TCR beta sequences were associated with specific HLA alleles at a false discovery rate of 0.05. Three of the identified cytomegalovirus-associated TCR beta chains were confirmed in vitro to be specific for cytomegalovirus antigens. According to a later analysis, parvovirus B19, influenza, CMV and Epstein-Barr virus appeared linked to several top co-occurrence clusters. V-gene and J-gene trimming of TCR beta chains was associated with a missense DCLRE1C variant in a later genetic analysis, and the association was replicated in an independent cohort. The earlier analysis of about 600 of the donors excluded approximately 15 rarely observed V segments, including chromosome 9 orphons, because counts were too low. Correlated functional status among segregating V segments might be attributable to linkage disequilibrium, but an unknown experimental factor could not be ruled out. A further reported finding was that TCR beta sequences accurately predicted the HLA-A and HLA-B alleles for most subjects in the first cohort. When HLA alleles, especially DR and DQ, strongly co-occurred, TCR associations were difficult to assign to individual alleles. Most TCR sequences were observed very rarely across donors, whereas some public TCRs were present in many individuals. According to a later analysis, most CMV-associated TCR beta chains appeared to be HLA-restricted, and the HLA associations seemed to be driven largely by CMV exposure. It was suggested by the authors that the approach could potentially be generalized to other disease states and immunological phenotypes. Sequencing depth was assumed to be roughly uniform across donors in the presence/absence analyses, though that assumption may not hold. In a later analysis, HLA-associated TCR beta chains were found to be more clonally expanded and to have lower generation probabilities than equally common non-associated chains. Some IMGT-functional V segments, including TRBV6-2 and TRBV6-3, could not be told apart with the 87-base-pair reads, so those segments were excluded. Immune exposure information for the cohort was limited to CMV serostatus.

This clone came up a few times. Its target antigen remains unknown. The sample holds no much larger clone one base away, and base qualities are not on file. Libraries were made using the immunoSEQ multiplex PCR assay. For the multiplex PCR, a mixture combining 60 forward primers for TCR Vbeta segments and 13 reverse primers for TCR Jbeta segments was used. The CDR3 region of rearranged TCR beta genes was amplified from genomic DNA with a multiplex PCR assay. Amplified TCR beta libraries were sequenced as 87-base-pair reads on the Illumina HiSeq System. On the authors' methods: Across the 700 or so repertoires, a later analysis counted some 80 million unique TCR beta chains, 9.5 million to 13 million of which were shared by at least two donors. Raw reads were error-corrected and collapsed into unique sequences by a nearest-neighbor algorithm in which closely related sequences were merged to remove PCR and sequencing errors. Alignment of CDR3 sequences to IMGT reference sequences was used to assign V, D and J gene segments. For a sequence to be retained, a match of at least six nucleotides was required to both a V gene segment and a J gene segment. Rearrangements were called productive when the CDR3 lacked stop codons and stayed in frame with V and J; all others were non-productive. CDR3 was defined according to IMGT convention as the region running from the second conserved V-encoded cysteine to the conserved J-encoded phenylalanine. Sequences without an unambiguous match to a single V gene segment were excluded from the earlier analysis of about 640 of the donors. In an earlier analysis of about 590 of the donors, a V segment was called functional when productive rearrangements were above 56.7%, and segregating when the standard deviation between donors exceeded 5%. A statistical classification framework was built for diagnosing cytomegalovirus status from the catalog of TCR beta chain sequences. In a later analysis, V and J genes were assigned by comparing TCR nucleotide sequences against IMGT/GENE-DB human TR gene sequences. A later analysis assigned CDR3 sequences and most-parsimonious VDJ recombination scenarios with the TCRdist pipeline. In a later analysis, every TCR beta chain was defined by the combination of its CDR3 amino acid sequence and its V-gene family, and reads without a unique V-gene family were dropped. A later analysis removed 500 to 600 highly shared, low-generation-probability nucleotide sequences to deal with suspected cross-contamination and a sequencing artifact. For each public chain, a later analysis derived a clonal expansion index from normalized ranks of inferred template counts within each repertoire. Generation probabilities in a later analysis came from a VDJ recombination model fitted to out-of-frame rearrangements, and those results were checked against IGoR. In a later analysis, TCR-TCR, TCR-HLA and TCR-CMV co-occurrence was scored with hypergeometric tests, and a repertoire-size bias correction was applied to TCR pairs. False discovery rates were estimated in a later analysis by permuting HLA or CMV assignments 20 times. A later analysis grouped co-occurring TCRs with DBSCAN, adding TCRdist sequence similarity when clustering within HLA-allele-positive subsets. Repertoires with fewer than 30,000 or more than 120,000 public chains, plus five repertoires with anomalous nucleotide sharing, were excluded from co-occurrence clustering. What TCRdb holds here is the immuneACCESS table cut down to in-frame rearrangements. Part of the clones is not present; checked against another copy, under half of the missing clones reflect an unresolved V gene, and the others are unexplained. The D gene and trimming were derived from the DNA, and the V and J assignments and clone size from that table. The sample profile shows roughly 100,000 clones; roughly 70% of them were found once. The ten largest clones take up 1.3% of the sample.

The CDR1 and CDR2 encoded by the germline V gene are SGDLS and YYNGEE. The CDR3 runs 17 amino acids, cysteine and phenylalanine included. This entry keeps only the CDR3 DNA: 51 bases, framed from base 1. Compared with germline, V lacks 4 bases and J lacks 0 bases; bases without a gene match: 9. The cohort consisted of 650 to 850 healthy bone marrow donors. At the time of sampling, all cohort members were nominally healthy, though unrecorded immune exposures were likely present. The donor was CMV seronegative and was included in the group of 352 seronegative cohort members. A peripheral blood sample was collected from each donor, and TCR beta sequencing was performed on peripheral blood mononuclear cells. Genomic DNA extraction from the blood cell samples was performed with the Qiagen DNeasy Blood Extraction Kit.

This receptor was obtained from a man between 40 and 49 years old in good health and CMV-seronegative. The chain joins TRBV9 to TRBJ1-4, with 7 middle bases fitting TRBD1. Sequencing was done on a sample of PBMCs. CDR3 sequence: CASSKYRGPATNEKLFF. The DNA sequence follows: TGTGCCAGCAGCAAATACAGGGGACCTGCAACTAATGAAAAACTGTTTTTT.